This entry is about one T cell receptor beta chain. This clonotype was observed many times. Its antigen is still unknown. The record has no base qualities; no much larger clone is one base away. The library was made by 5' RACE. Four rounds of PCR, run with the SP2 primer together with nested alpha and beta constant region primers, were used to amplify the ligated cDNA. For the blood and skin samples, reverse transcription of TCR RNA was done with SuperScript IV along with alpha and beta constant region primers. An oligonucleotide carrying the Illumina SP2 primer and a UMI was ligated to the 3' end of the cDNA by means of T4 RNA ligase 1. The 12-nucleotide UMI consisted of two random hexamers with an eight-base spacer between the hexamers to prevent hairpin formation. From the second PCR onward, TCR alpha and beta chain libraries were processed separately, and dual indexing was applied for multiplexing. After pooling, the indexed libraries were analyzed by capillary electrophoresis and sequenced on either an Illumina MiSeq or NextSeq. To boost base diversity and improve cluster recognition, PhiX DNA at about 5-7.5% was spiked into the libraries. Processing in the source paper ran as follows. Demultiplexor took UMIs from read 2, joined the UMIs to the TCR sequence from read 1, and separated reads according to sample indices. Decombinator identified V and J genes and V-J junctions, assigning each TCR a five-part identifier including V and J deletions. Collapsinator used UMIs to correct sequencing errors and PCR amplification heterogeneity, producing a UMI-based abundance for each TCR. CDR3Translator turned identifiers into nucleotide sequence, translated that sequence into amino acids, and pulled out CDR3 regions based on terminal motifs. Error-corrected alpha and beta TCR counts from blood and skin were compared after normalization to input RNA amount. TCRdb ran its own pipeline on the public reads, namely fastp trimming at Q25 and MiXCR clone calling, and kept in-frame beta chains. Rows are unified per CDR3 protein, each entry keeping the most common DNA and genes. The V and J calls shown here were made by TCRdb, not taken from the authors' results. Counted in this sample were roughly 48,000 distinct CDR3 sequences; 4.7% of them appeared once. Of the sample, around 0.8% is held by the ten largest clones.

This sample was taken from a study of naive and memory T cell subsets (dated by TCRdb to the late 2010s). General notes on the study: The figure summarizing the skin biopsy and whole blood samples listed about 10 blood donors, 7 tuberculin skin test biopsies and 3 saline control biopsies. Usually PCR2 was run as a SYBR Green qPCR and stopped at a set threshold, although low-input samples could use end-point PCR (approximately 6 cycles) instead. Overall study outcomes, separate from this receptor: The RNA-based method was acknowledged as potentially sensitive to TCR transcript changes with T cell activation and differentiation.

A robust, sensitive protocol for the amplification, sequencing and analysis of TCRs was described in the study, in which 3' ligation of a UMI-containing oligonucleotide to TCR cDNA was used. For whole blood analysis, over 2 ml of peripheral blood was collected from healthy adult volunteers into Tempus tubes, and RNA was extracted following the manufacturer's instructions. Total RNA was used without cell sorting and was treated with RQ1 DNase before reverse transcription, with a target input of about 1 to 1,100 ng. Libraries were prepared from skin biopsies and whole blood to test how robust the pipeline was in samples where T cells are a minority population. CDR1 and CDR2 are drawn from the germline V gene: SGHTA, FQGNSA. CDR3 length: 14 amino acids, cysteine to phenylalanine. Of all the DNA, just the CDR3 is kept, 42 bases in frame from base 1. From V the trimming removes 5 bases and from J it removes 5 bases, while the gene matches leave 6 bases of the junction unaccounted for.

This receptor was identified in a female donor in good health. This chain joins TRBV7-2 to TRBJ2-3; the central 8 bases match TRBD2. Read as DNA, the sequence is TGTGCCAGCAGCCCAGCGGGAGCGGGAGATACGCAGTATTTT. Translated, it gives CASSPAGAGDTQYF. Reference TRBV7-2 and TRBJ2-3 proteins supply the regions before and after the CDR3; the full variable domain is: GAGVSQSPSNKVTEKGKDVELRCDPISGHTALYWYRQSLGQGLEFLIYFQGNSAPDKSGLPSDRFSAERTGGSVSTLTIQRTQQEDSAVYLCASSPAGAGDTQYFGPGTRLTVL.